These 26 T cell receptor beta chains came from one sample sequenced in a study of T cell responses to AZD1222 COVID-19 vaccine. Assay used: immunoSEQ multiplex PCR; TCRdb lists only in-frame clones, some missing. The table has 150,000 to 200,000 clones, 87% seen once; the top ten hold less than 3%. The material sequenced was peripheral blood, taken on day 0 of MenACWY control vaccination. The source is an adult in good health.

The J gene is TRBJ2-7, the V gene TRBV5-1; D remains ambiguous. This CDR3 contains 17 residues. Germline V gene data show CDR1 as SGHRS and CDR2 as YFSETQ. The V end was cut by 0 bases, the J end by 0 bases, with 16 bases between. The CDR3: CASSLAHVGSGSYEQYF. Written as DNA, the CDR3 is TGCGCCAGCAGCTTGGCCCACGTGGGCTCGGGCTCCTACGAGCAGTACTTC.

V usage is TRBV28 and J usage is TRBJ2-1; D possibly corresponds to TRBD1 (6 bases). V was shortened by 7 bases and J by 4 bases, with 17 bases between the two germline ends. Germline V gene data show CDR1 as MDHEN and CDR2 as SYDVKM. CDR3 length equals 15 residues. Here the CDR3 DNA reads TGTGCCAGCACACAAGTGGGGGCCCTTTACAATGAGCAGTTCTTC. Protein: CASTQVGALYNEQFF.

The rearrangement uses TRBV28 and TRBJ2-2; weak D call: TRBD1 (5 bases). The CDR3 spans 14 residues. CDR1 and CDR2 from the germline V gene are MDHEN and SYDVKM. V was clipped by 6 bases and J by 3 bases, with 11 bases between them. The CDR3 protein is CASSLPRDTGELFF. The CDR3 nucleotides read TGTGCCAGCAGCCTTCCCAGGGACACCGGGGAGCTGTTTTTT.

This chain connects TRBV5-1 to TRBJ2-7; D call uncertain. There are 11 residues in the CDR3. In germline, CDR1 is SGHRS, CDR2 YFSETQ. The V gene lost 1 base and the J gene lost 6 bases, with 5 bases spanning the gap. The CDR3 coding sequence is TGCGCCAGCAGCTTGACAGCCGAGCAGTACTTC. It yields the protein CASSLTAEQYF.

The chain employs TRBV5-1 and TRBJ2-5, with 13 bases aligning to TRBD2. The CDR3 is made up of 17 amino acids. Unmatched junction bases numbered 8, after V lost 2 bases and J lost 4 bases. In germline, CDR1 is SGHRS, CDR2 YFSETQ. In nucleotides, the CDR3 is TGCGCCAGCAGCTTAGGGACTAGCGGGAACGGGATAGAGACCCAGTACTTC. It translates to CASSLGTSGNGIETQYF. Full variable domain (remainder filled in from reference TRBV5-1 and TRBJ2-5): KAGVTQTPRYLIKTRGQQVTLSCSPISGHRSVSWYQQTPGQGLQFLFEYFSETQRNKGNFPGRFSGRQFSNSRSEMNVSTLELGDSALYLCASSLGTSGNGIETQYFGPGTRLLVL.

This chain links TRBV5-1 with TRBJ2-7; D not resolved. The germline gives CDR1 SGHRS, CDR2 YFSETQ. This CDR3 is 13 amino acids long. Between the trimmed V and J ends, which lost 3 bases and 6 bases, there was a span of 13 bases. CDR3 nucleotides: TGCGCCAGCAGCTCCCCTCCGGTCGGCGAGCAGTACTTC. Translated, it gives CASSSPPVGEQYF.

V and J are TRBV6-5 and TRBJ2-1, with 8 nucleotides matching TRBD1. The CDR3 loop spans 15 amino acids. Looked up from germline, CDR1 is MNHEY and CDR2 is SVGAGI. V lost 7 bases, J lost 0 bases, and 5 bases stayed unmatched. The CDR3 region is CASTGQGSSYNEQFF. The CDR3 DNA follows: TGTGCCAGCACCGGACAGGGAAGCTCCTACAATGAGCAGTTCTTC.

The chain joins TRBV21-1 to TRBJ1-5. TRBV21-1 is given as a pseudogene. CDR3 length: 13 residues. In nucleotides, the CDR3 is TGTGCCAGCAGCAAAAGTAGGAATCAGCCCCAGCATTTT. Translating gives CASSKSRNQPQHF.

This rearrangement joins TRBV4-1 to TRBJ2-1; D call uncertain. Germline V gene lookup returns CDR1 MGHRA and CDR2 YSYEKL. There are 17 residues in the CDR3. The V gene lost 0 bases and the J gene lost 3 bases, with 15 bases spanning the gap. CDR3 DNA sequence: TGCGCCAGCAGCCAAGAAATCCAAGTGACCTACTACAATGAGCAGTTCTTC. This translates into CASSQEIQVTYYNEQFF.

The chain has TRBV28 and TRBJ1-4; 10 bases are a match to TRBD1. This CDR3 is 14 amino acids long. J gave up 8 bases and V 5 bases, and 5 bases lay outside the gene matches. The germline gives CDR1 MDHEN, CDR2 SYDVKM. DNA for the CDR3: TGTGCCAGCAGTCCGGGACAGGGGACCGAAAAACTGTTTTTT. Amino acids: CASSPGQGTEKLFF. The full variable domain, completed using reference TRBV28 and TRBJ1-4, is DVKVTQSSRYLVKRTGEKVFLECVQDMDHENMFWYRQDPGLGLRLIYFSYDVKMKEKGDIPEGYSVSREKKERFSLILESASTNQTSMYLCASSPGQGTEKLFFGSGTQLSVL.

The chain uses TRBV24-1 and TRBJ1-5; the match to TRBD1 covers 11 bases. Per germline, CDR1 KGHDR and CDR2 SFDVKD. Trimming cost V 3 bases and J 2 bases; bases outside gene matches: 2. The CDR3 loop spans 16 amino acids. The CDR3 DNA is TGTGCCACCAGTGATCCGGGACAGGGGGGCAATCAGCCCCAGCATTTT. It encodes CATSDPGQGGNQPQHF.

The chain carries TRBV5-5 and TRBJ2-7; D is possibly TRBD1 (6 bases). Trimming cost V 4 bases and J 6 bases, with 8 bases left between them. The CDR3 runs 11 residues. Germline V gene sequence: CDR1 SGHKS, CDR2 YYEKEE (reference sequence). CDR3 DNA: TGTGCCAGCAGCCAAGGGGGCGAGCAGTACTTC. It yields the protein CASSQGGEQYF.

V gene TRBV3-1 (or the pseudogene TRBV3-2) combines with J gene TRBJ2-1; 14 bases are shared with TRBD2. CDR1 LGHDT and CDR2 YNNKEL come from the germline V gene (reference sequence). The CDR3 length is 22 residues. After removal of 2 bases from V and 0 bases from J, the junction contained 15 bases not matched to a gene. CDR3 protein: CASSQHLQRTSGRSSSYNEQFF. CDR3 in DNA: TGTGCCAGCAGCCAACACCTACAAAGGACTAGCGGGAGGTCGAGCTCCTACAATGAGCAGTTCTTC.

The CDR3 reads CASSFGGRREQYF. Written as DNA, the CDR3 is TGTGCCAGCAGCTTCGGCGGGAGGAGGGAGCAGTACTTC. This sequence joins TRBV13 and TRBJ2-7; 8 bases match TRBD2. The J segment lost 7 bases and the V segment lost 3 bases, leaving 5 bases of the junction unmatched. In germline, CDR1 is PRHDT, CDR2 FYEKMQ (reference sequence). CDR3 length: 13 amino acids.

This chain joins TRBV7-9 and TRBJ1-4; D is perhaps TRBD1 (6 bases). Germline CDR1 is SEHNR and CDR2 is FQNEAQ (reference sequence). Trimming shortened V by 5 bases and J by 0 bases, and 10 bases separated the two germline ends. The CDR3 runs 15 residues. The CDR3 nucleotides are TGTGCCAGCAGCGACCGGGACACAACTAATGAAAAACTGTTTTTT. This sequence encodes CASSDRDTTNEKLFF.

The chain uses TRBV30 and TRBJ1-4; 9 positions match TRBD1. This CDR3 spans 12 amino acids. Unmatched junction bases numbered 3, after V lost 5 bases and J lost 8 bases. Germline loops: CDR1 GTSNPN, CDR2 SVGIG (reference sequence). The CDR3 region is CAWGDREEKLFF. The CDR3 DNA reads TGTGCCTGGGGGGACAGGGAGGAAAAACTGTTTTTT.

The chain carries TRBV28 and TRBJ2-7; D is perhaps TRBD1 (6 bases). Between the trimmed V and J ends, which lost 8 bases and 0 bases, there was a span of 14 bases. The germline V gene has CDR1 MDHEN and CDR2 SYDVKM. This CDR3 has 14 amino acids. CDR3 protein: CASSFRDTSYEQYF. Written as DNA, the CDR3 is TGTGCCAGCTCTTTCCGGGACACCTCCTACGAGCAGTACTTC.

This chain links TRBV28 with TRBJ2-7, with D hard to call. The V gene lost 2 bases and the J gene lost 5 bases, with 7 bases spanning the gap. The CDR3 is 12 amino acids. Germline CDR1 reads MDHEN; CDR2 reads SYDVKM. CDR3 amino acids: CASSLSTNEQYF. The CDR3 DNA sequence: TGTGCCAGCAGTTTAAGTACTAACGAGCAGTACTTC.

The gene calls are TRBV7-8 and TRBJ2-1; 7 positions agree with TRBD2. Germline V gives CDR1 SGHVS, CDR2 FQNEAQ. The CDR3 runs to 18 residues. V dropped 5 bases and J dropped 0; count of bases not matched to a gene: 13. In DNA form, the CDR3 reads TGTGCCAGCAGCGTAGTCCCGGGACTACGAAGCTCCTACAATGAGCAGTTCTTC. Translating it yields CASSVVPGLRSSYNEQFF.

The chain recombines TRBV6-1 with TRBJ2-7; D unclear. The germline CDR1 and CDR2 sequences are MNHNS and SASEGT. The CDR3 is 11 residues long. The V and J ends lost 2 bases and 1 base respectively, with 0 bases between them. The chain's CDR3 is CASSESYEQYF. The CDR3 DNA follows: TGTGCCAGCAGTGAATCCTACGAGCAGTACTTC.

The J gene is TRBJ2-5, the V gene TRBV11-2; 10 nucleotides align to TRBD2. The junction had 11 bases not matched to a gene; V was cut back by 1 base and J by 9 bases. This CDR3 is 16 amino acids long. Germline CDR1 reads SGHAT; CDR2 reads FQNNGV. The chain's CDR3 is CASSLGWTSGLGAQYF. The CDR3 nucleotides read TGTGCCAGCAGCTTAGGGTGGACTAGCGGCCTGGGGGCCCAGTACTTC.

This rearrangement joins TRBV18 to TRBJ2-3; D remains ambiguous. Germline V gives CDR1 KGHSH, CDR2 LQKENI. Trimming cost V 1 base and J 2 bases, with 7 bases left between them. This CDR3 has 14 amino acids. The CDR3 sequence is CASSPQDLTDTQYF. In DNA form, the CDR3 reads TGTGCCAGCTCACCACAAGACCTCACAGATACGCAGTATTTT. The full variable domain, in which reference TRBV18 and TRBJ2-3 provide the parts outside the CDR3, is NAGVMQNPRHLVRRRGQEARLRCSPMKGHSHVYWYRQLPEEGLKFMVYLQKENIIDESGMPKERFSAEFPKEGPSILRIQQVVRGDSAAYFCASSPQDLTDTQYFGPGTRLTVL.

The chain links TRBV6-5 to TRBJ2-7; 9 positions match TRBD2. CDR3 length: 13 amino acids. CDR1 is MNHEY, CDR2 SVGAGI, per germline. With 6 bases clipped from V and 7 bases from J, the junction kept 7 bases outside the gene matches. CDR3 DNA: TGTGCCAGCAGCGTTAGCGGGGGAAAGGAGCAGTACTTC. Its translation: CASSVSGGKEQYF.

The V call is TRBV28, the J call TRBJ1-5, with D unresolved. There are 16 residues in the CDR3. Germline CDR1 MDHEN, CDR2 SYDVKM. V was shortened by 2 bases and J by 2 bases, with 13 bases between the two germline ends. The CDR3 DNA reads as TGTGCCAGCAGTTTAGTCCTCTCTTTGGGCAATCAGCCCCAGCATTTT. Encoded protein: CASSLVLSLGNQPQHF.

The CDR3 sequence is CALTGGNEKLFF. DNA for the CDR3: TGTGCCCTGACAGGAGGTAATGAAAAACTGTTTTTT. V usage is TRBV30 and J usage is TRBJ1-4; TRBD1 is a possible D gene (6 bases). V lost 8 bases and J lost 4, with 11 bases in between. Germline CDR1 is GTSNPN and CDR2 is SVGIG (reference sequence). There are 12 residues in the CDR3.

This clone was seen a handful of times. This sequence joins TRBV7-9 and TRBJ2-7; 7 bases align to TRBD1. The CDR3 totals 13 residues. The V gene end was trimmed by 5 bases and the J gene end by 12 bases; junction bases not matched to a gene: 13. CDR1 and CDR2 (germline): SEHNR, FQNEAQ (reference sequence). As DNA, the CDR3 is TGTGCCAGCAGCCCTGGCCGACAGGGAATAGGGTACTTC. Its protein is CASSPGRQGIGYF.